The clone carrying this T cell receptor (beta chain) was detected only a few times. The V gene lost 4 bases and the J gene lost 0 bases, with 10 bases spanning the gap. Germline lookup yields CDR1 SGHVS and CDR2 FQNEAQ. The CDR3 is made up of 15 amino acids. The record originates from a study of blood T cell repertoires in COVID-19. At the level of the study: Material from acute and convalescent COVID-19 was sourced from the United States, Italy and Spain. The cDNA or gDNA used as material had been derived from T cells, B-cell-depleted T cells, or PBMCs.

Methods used by the authors: Amplified reference gene primers provided the basis for estimating nucleated cell counts. Some clones are missing from TCRdb's copy, which holds only in-frame ones; the method was immunoSEQ multiplex PCR. V and J calls and clone size are those listed in that table; D and trimming were worked out from the DNA. This table holds 70,000 to 90,000 clones, around 79% found once. The TCR comes from a human donor in a cohort sampled during active COVID-19. The V call is TRBV7-8, the J call TRBJ2-1; possibly TRBD2 for D (6 bases). Sequenced material: peripheral blood. In DNA form, the CDR3 reads TGTGCCAGCAGCTCACGGGGGAGCTCCTACAATGAGCAGTTCTTC. It encodes CASSSRGSSYNEQFF.